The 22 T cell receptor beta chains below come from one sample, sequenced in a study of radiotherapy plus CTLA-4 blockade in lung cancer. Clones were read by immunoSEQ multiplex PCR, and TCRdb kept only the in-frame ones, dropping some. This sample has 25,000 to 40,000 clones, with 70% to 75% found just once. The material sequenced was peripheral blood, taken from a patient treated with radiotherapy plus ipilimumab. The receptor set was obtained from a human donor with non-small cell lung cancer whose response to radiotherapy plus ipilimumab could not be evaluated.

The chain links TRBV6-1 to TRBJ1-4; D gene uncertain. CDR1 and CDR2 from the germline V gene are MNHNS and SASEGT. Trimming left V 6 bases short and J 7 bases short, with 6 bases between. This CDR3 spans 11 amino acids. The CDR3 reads CASSTGEKLFF. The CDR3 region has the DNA TGTGCCAGCAGCACTGGTGAAAAACTGTTTTTT.

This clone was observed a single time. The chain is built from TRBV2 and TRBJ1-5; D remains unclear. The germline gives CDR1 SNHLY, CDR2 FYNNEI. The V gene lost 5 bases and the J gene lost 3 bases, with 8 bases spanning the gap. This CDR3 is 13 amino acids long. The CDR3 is CASSYGYNQPQHF. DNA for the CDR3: TGTGCCAGCAGTTACGGGTACAATCAGCCCCAGCATTTT.

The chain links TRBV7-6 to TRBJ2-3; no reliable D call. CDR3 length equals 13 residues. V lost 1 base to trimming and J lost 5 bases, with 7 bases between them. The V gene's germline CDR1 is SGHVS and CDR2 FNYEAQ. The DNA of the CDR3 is TGTGCCAGCAGCTTAGGAACTGGAGATACGCAGTATTTT. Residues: CASSLGTGDTQYF.

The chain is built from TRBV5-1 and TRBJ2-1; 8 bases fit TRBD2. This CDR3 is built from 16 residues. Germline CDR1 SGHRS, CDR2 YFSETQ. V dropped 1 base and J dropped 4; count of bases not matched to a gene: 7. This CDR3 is CASSLITSGDYNEQFF. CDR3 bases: TGCGCCAGCAGCTTGATTACTAGCGGAGATTACAATGAGCAGTTCTTC. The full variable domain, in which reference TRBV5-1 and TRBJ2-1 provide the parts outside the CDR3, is KAGVTQTPRYLIKTRGQQVTLSCSPISGHRSVSWYQQTPGQGLQFLFEYFSETQRNKGNFPGRFSGRQFSNSRSEMNVSTLELGDSALYLCASSLITSGDYNEQFFGPGTRLTVL.

CDR3 coding DNA: TGTGCCAGCAGTTTAGGCGGGAGGGCCTCGGCCTACAATGAGCAGTTCTTC. Translating gives CASSLGGRASAYNEQFF. The chain employs TRBV28 and TRBJ2-1, with 9 bases identical to TRBD2. The germline CDR1 and CDR2 sequences are MDHEN and SYDVKM. Trimming at V came to 2 bases and at J to 2 bases, leaving 7 bases not matched to a gene. The CDR3 sequence is 17 residues long. Complete variable domain (other parts from reference TRBV28 and TRBJ2-1): DVKVTQSSRYLVKRTGEKVFLECVQDMDHENMFWYRQDPGLGLRLIYFSYDVKMKEKGDIPEGYSVSREKKERFSLILESASTNQTSMYLCASSLGGRASAYNEQFFGPGTRLTVL.

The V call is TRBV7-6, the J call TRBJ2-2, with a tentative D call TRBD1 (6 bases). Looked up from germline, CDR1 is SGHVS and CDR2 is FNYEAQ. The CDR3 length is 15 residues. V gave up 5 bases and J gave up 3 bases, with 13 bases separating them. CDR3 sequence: CASSRNSGDTGELFF. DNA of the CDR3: TGTGCCAGCAGCCGAAACTCAGGGGACACCGGGGAGCTGTTTTTT.

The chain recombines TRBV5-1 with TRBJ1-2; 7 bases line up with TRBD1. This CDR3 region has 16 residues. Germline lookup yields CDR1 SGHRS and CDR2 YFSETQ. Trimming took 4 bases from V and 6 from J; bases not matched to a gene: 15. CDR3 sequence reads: CASSPSRGGGSDGYTF. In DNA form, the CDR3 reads TGCGCCAGCAGCCCCTCGCGAGGGGGCGGATCAGATGGCTACACCTTC.

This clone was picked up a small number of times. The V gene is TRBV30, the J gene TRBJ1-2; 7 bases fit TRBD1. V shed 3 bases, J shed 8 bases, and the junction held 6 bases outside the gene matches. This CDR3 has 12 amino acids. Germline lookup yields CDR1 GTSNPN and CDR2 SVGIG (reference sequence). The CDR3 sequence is CAWSLTGNGYTF. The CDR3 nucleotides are TGTGCCTGGAGCCTGACAGGGAACGGCTACACCTTC.

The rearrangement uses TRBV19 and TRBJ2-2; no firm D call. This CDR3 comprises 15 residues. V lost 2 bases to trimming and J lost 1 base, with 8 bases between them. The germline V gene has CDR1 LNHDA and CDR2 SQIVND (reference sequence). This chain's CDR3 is CASSISSVNTGELFF. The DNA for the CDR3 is TGTGCCAGTAGTATATCCAGCGTGAACACCGGGGAGCTGTTTTTT.

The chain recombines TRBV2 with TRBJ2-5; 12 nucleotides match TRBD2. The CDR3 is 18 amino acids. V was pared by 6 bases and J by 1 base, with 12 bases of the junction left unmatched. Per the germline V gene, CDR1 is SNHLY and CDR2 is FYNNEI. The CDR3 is CASRSGTSGPYTQETQYF. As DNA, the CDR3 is TGTGCCAGCAGGTCCGGGACTAGCGGGCCTTACACCCAAGAGACCCAGTACTTC.

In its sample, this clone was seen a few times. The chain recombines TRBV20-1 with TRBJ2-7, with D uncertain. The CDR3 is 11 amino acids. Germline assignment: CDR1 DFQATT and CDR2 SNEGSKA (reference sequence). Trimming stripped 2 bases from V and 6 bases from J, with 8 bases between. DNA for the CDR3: TGCAGTGCTAGACTCCTGGCCGAGCAGTACTTC. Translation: CSARLLAEQYF.

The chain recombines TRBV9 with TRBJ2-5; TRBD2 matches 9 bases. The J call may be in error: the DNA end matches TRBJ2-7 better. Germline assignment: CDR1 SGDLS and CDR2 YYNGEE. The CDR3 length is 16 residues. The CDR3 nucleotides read TGTGCCAGCAGCGTAGATGGCGGGAGGGGAACCTACGAGCAGTACTTC. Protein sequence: CASSVDGGRGTYEQYF.

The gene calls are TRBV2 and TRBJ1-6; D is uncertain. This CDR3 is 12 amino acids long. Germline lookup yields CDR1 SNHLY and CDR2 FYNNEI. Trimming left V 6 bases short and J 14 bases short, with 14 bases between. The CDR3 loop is CASRAGGGALHF. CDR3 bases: TGTGCCAGCAGGGCGGGAGGCGGGGCCCTCCACTTT.

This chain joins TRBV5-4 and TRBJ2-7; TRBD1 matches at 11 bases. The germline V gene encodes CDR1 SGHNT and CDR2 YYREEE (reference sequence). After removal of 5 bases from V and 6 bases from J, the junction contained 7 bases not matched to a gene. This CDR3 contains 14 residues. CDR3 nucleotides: TGTGCCAGCAGAGCCGGGACAGGGGGTGGCGAGCAGTACTTC. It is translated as CASRAGTGGGEQYF.

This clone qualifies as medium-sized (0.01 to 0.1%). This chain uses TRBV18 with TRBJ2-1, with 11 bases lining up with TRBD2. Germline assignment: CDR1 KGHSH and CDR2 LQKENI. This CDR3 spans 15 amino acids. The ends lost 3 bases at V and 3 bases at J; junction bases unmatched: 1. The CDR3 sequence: CASSPLAGGYNEQFF. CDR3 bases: TGTGCCAGCTCACCCCTAGCGGGAGGCTACAATGAGCAGTTCTTC. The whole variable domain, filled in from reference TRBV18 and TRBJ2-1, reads NAGVMQNPRHLVRRRGQEARLRCSPMKGHSHVYWYRQLPEEGLKFMVYLQKENIIDESGMPKERFSAEFPKEGPSILRIQQVVRGDSAAYFCASSPLAGGYNEQFFGPGTRLTVL.

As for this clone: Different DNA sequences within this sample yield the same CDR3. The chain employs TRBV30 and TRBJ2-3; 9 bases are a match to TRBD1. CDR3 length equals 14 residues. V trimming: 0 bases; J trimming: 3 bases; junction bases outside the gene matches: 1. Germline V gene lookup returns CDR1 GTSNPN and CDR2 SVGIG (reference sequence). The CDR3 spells CAWSVGQGTDTQYF. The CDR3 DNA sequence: TGTGCCTGGAGTGTTGGACAGGGGACAGATACGCAGTATTTT. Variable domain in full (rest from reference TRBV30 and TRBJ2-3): SQTIHQWPATLVQPVGSPLSLECTVEGTSNPNLYWYRQAAGRGLQLLFYSVGIGQISSEVPQNLSASRPQDRQFILSSKKLLLSDSGFYLCAWSVGQGTDTQYFGPGTRLTVL.

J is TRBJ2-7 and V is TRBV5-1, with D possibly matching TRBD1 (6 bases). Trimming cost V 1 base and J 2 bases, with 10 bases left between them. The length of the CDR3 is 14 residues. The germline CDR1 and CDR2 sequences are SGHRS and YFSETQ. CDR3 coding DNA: TGCGCCAGCAGCTTGTCCAGGGGTGCCTACGAGCAGTACTTC. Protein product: CASSLSRGAYEQYF.

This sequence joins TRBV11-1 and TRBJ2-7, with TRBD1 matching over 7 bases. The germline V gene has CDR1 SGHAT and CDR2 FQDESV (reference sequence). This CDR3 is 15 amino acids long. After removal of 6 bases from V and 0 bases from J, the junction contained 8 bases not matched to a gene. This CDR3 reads CASRSGQEISYEQYF. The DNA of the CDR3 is TGTGCCAGCAGGAGCGGACAGGAGATCTCCTACGAGCAGTACTTC. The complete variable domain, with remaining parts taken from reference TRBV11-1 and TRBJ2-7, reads EAEVAQSPRYKITEKSQAVAFWCDPISGHATLYWYRQILGQGPELLVQFQDESVVDDSQLPKDRFSAERLKGVDSTLKIQPAELGDSAMYLCASRSGQEISYEQYFGPGTRLTVT.

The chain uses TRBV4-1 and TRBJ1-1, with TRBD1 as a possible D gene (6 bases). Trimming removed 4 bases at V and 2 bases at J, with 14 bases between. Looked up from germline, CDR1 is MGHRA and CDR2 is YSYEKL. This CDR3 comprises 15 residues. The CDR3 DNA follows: TGCGCCAGCAGCCCACCAGGGACACCAAACACTGAAGCTTTCTTT. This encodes CASSPPGTPNTEAFF.

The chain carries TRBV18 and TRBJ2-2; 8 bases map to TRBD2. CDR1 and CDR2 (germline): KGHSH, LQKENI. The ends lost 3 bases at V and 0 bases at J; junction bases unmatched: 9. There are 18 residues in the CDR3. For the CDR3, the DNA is TGTGCCAGCTCACCGTTTTCCGGGAGGGACACGAACACCGGGGAGCTGTTTTTT. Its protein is CASSPFSGRDTNTGELFF.

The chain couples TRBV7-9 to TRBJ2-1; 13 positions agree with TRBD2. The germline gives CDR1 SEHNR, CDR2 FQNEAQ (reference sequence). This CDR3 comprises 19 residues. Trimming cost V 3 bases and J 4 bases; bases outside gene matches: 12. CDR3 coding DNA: TGTGCCAGCAGCTTCCCCACCTCCACGACTAGCGGGAGGTACAATGAGCAGTTCTTC. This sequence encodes CASSFPTSTTSGRYNEQFF.

This chain's CDR3 is CASSLSRDRSSGNTIYF. CDR3 DNA sequence: TGTGCCAGTAGTTTATCCCGGGACAGGAGCTCTGGAAACACCATATATTTT. The genes are TRBV19 and TRBJ1-3, with 8 nucleotides matching TRBD1. J was trimmed by 0 bases and V by 5 bases; bases with no gene match: 9. The germline CDR1 and CDR2 sequences are LNHDA and SQIVND (reference sequence). This CDR3 spans 17 amino acids.